This T cell receptor (beta chain) was captured in a study of Ad26.COV2.S vaccination and SARS-CoV-2 variants. In the study overall: Participant was drawn from the COV1001 Ad26.COV2.S trial arm. The authors gave Ad26.COV2.S intramuscularly, either once or twice 56 days apart.

In the case of this clone: The antigen is unknown.

Treatment here: around 19 received Ad26.COV2.S at low or high dose, single or two shots; about 5 received placebo; per-sample allocation not given. On day 63 after the first injection, vaccine and placebo recipients gave samples. Data came from immunoSEQ multiplex PCR; TCRdb stores just in-frame clones and leaves some out. The table lists about 350,000 clones, 85% of them singletons. Germline CDR1 is ENHRY and CDR2 is SYGVKD. The length of the CDR3 is 15 residues. The V end lost 3 bases, the J end lost 6 bases, and 16 bases lay between the germline ends. Study conclusions and caveats: Total T cell responses were possibly underestimated by TCR breadth and depth analyses.

Sequenced here: peripheral blood, sampled in a trial of Ad26.COV2.S vaccine versus placebo. The sequence was obtained from a person between 18 and 65 years old who received the Ad26.COV2.S COVID-19 vaccine or a placebo. This chain uses TRBV10-3 with TRBJ2-3; D may be TRBD2 (6 bases). The CDR3 region is CAISEREPKRDTQYF. In DNA form, the CDR3 reads TGTGCCATCAGTGAACGGGAGCCCAAAAGGGATACGCAGTATTTT.